Each of the 23 T cell receptor beta chains below was sequenced from the same sample in a study of T cells in Graves' hyperthyroidism and ophthalmopathy. Using RNA transcripts as the source, TCR beta CDR3 regions were amplified. RT-PCR in the first round (using the HTBI primer set) targeted the TCR CDR3. TCRdb ran MiXCR on the multiplex PCR reads and lists one entry per CDR3 protein. The sample includes about 400,000 distinct CDR3 sequences, roughly 15% of them seen just once. The sample comprised blood. All receptors come from a man younger than 30 with Graves' ophthalmopathy.

This clonotype appeared many times. V is TRBV2 and J is TRBJ2-3; 9 bases match TRBD2. Trimming removed 7 bases from V and 4 bases from J; junction bases left unmatched: 9. Germline-derived CDR1 and CDR2 are SNHLY and FYNNEI. The CDR3 runs to 15 residues. The CDR3 DNA reads as TGTGCCAGCACAGCCGGGACTAGCAAAGCAGATACGCAGTATTTT. Its protein is CASTAGTSKADTQYF.

Ten or more counts support this clonotype. This rearrangement joins TRBV12-3 or TRBV12-4 to TRBJ2-2; TRBD2 matches 7 bases. The V gene end was trimmed by 6 bases and the J gene end by 4 bases; junction bases not matched to a gene: 8. CDR3 length: 15 residues. In DNA, the CDR3 is TGTGCCAGCAGCTCCGGGACTATATCCACCGGGGAGCTGTTTTTT. Its protein product is CASSSGTISTGELFF.

This clonotype was counted at least ten times. J is TRBJ1-2 and V is TRBV12-3 or TRBV12-4; the match to TRBD1 covers 7 bases. V gave up 5 bases and J gave up 4 bases; unmatched junction bases: 7. This CDR3 region has 14 residues. The CDR3 loop reads CASSIERTGYGYTF. The CDR3 DNA is TGTGCCAGCAGTATAGAACGGACAGGCTATGGCTACACCTTC.

Turning to this clonotype: At one end the junction does not follow the germline gene, possibly because of a read error. The chain combines TRBV5-1 with TRBJ2-1, with D tentatively TRBD2 (5 bases). Germline values: CDR1 SGHRS, CDR2 YFSETQ. The CDR3 is 14 amino acids. The CDR3 DNA sequence: TGCGCCAGCAGCTTGGTGGAGGCCTACAATGAGCAGTCTTTC. It yields the protein CASSLVEAYNEQSF.

This clonotype was seen many times. The gene calls are TRBV20-1 and TRBJ1-1, with 8 bases fitting TRBD1. V lost 6 bases to trimming and J lost 9 bases; unmatched junction nucleotides: 3. The CDR3 is 10 residues long. Germline lookup yields CDR1 DFQATT and CDR2 SNEGSKA (reference sequence). This CDR3 is CSASRGQAFF. CDR3 DNA sequence: TGCAGTGCAAGCAGGGGGCAAGCTTTCTTT.

Ten or more counts support this clonotype. The chain has TRBV20-1 and TRBJ2-1; no firm D call. The CDR3 sequence is 12 residues long. CDR1 and CDR2 (germline): DFQATT, SNEGSKA (reference sequence). V gave up 4 bases and J gave up 4 bases, with 8 bases separating them. This chain's CDR3 is CSATDRYNEQFF. In DNA, the CDR3 is TGCAGTGCTACCGACCGGTACAATGAGCAGTTCTTC.

This chain links TRBV5-1 with TRBJ2-3, with TRBD2 as a possible D gene (6 bases). Trimming shortened V by 7 bases and J by 1 base, and 19 bases separated the two germline ends. The CDR3 is made up of 16 amino acids. The germline gives CDR1 SGHRS, CDR2 YFSETQ. This CDR3 reads CASAAGGPGGTDTQYF. CDR3 in DNA: TGCGCCAGCGCCGCCGGGGGACCTGGGGGCACAGATACGCAGTATTTT. Looking up the rest from reference TRBV5-1 and TRBJ2-3 gives the full variable domain: KAGVTQTPRYLIKTRGQQVTLSCSPISGHRSVSWYQQTPGQGLQFLFEYFSETQRNKGNFPGRFSGRQFSNSRSEMNVSTLELGDSALYLCASAAGGPGGTDTQYFGPGTRLTVL.

This clonotype was detected many times. CDR3: CASSLALGGIFEAFF. CDR3 sequence (DNA): TGTGCCAGCAGCTTAGCGCTAGGGGGGATATTTGAAGCTTTCTTT. The V and J genes are TRBV7-9 and TRBJ1-1, with D maybe TRBD1 (6 bases). CDR3 length equals 15 residues. The V end was cut by 0 bases, the J end by 7 bases, with 15 bases between. From germline, CDR1 is SEHNR and CDR2 FQNEAQ (reference sequence).

This clonotype was detected many times. The CDR3 sequence is CAIMRTGDKGETQYF. CDR3 nucleotide sequence: TGTGCCATCATGAGGACAGGGGATAAGGGAGAGACCCAGTACTTC. The rearrangement joins TRBV10-3 to TRBJ2-5; TRBD1 matches 9 bases. J gave up 4 bases and V 7 bases, and 10 bases lay outside the gene matches. This CDR3 comprises 15 residues. CDR1 is ENHRY, CDR2 SYGVKD, per germline.

The chain recombines TRBV6-6 with TRBJ1-6, with D tentatively TRBD1 (5 bases). V lost 0 bases, J lost 6 bases, and 12 bases lay in between. Germline V CDR1 and CDR2: MNHNY, SVGAGI (reference sequence). This CDR3 has 16 amino acids. CDR3 loop: CASSYSRGTGNSPLHF. Written as DNA, the CDR3 is TGTGCCAGCAGTTACTCGAGAGGGACGGGTAATTCACCCCTCCACTTT.

The chain is built from TRBV5-1 and TRBJ2-7; 13 positions agree with TRBD2. The germline V gene has CDR1 SGHRS and CDR2 YFSETQ. The CDR3 covers 15 residues. The junction had 6 bases not matched to a gene; V was cut back by 6 bases and J by 3 bases. CDR3 coding DNA: TGCGCCAGCAACCTCGGACTAGCGGGAGTCTACGAGCAGTACTTC. Protein sequence: CASNLGLAGVYEQYF.

This clonotype was found many times. The V and J genes are TRBV12-3 or TRBV12-4 and TRBJ2-2, with 9 bases that match TRBD2. This CDR3 contains 12 residues. The trim removed 8 bases at V and 6 bases at J, leaving 1 base unmatched. The CDR3 here is CASAGGAGELFF. For the CDR3, the DNA is TGTGCCAGCGCGGGGGGGGCCGGGGAGCTGTTTTTT.

This clonotype was seen a single time. Since a much larger clone is just one base distant, this may be a read error. The chain links TRBV11-2 to TRBJ1-2, with D perhaps matching TRBD1 (5 bases). V was pared by 5 bases and J by 1 base, with 11 bases between. The CDR3 totals 14 residues. Germline-derived CDR1 and CDR2 are SGHAT and FQNNGV. As DNA, the CDR3 is TGTGCCAGCAGCCCCCTGGGGGTTAACTATGGCTACACCTTC. It is translated as CASSPLGVNYGYTF.

V and J are TRBV27 and TRBJ2-5; 13 bases match TRBD2. The J segment lost 2 bases and the V segment lost 6 bases, leaving 18 bases of the junction unmatched. This CDR3 comprises 20 residues. CDR1 MNHEY and CDR2 SMNVEV come from the germline V gene (reference sequence). The CDR3 DNA reads as TGTGCCAGCAGCCTTATCACCCACCGGACTAGCGGGAGCCCTCAAGAGACCCAGTACTTC. Encoded protein: CASSLITHRTSGSPQETQYF.

This clonotype was seen a few times. CDR3 loop: CASRGTGDGYTF. CDR3 sequence (DNA): TGTGCCAGCAGGGGGACAGGGGATGGCTACACCTTC. The rearrangement uses TRBV12-3 or TRBV12-4 and TRBJ1-2; 10 nucleotides line up with TRBD1. Trimming cost V 6 bases and J 6 bases; bases outside gene matches: 1. The CDR3 is 12 residues long.

The chain links TRBV5-1 to TRBJ2-5; TRBD2 agrees at 7 bases. Germline assignment: CDR1 SGHRS and CDR2 YFSETQ. This CDR3 contains 14 residues. Trimming at V came to 2 bases and at J to 1 base, leaving 2 bases not matched to a gene. The CDR3 here is CASSFASGQETQYF. As DNA, the CDR3 is TGCGCCAGCAGCTTCGCTAGCGGCCAAGAGACCCAGTACTTC.

This clonotype was counted between two and nine times. The rearrangement uses TRBV15 and TRBJ2-7, with D possibly matching TRBD2 (5 bases). V shed 5 bases and J shed 1 base, with 12 bases lying between them. The CDR3 has 14 amino acids. Germline-derived CDR1 and CDR2 are LNHNV and YYDKDF (reference sequence). CDR3 bases: TGTGCCACCAGCGCCCGGAGGCAGTCCTACGAGCAGTACTTC. Translated: CATSARRQSYEQYF.

The table lists this clonotype with many counts. CDR3 bases: TGTGCCAGCAGAATGGGACAGGGGTCTTCCTACGAGCAGTACTTC. It yields the protein CASRMGQGSSYEQYF. The chain recombines TRBV6-1 with TRBJ2-7; 10 nucleotides match TRBD1. V was clipped by 6 bases and J by 1 base; unmatched bases: 6. CDR3 length: 15 amino acids. Germline V lookup: CDR1 MNHNS, CDR2 SASEGT.

This clonotype was detected ten times or more. The J gene is TRBJ2-5, the V gene TRBV5-6; D gene unclear. Germline values: CDR1 SGHDT, CDR2 YYEEEE. The CDR3 covers 13 residues. Trimming pared 0 bases from V and 3 bases from J, leaving 6 bases between. The CDR3, as DNA: TGTGCCAGCAGCTTGGGGAACGAAGAGACCCAGTACTTC. Translated, it gives CASSLGNEETQYF.

This clonotype was seen a handful of times. V gene TRBV25-1 combines with J gene TRBJ2-5; 14 positions agree with TRBD2. Trimming at V came to 2 bases and at J to 5 bases, leaving 4 bases not matched to a gene. Germline V lookup: CDR1 MGHDK, CDR2 SYGVNS. The length of the CDR3 is 16 residues. The CDR3 sequence: CASSEGTSGSLETQYF. The CDR3 coding sequence is TGTGCCAGCAGTGAAGGGACTAGCGGGAGTTTGGAGACCCAGTACTTC.

The V call is TRBV5-1, the J call TRBJ2-5; 8 bases are a match to TRBD1. The V segment lost 4 bases and the J segment 4 bases; nucleotides outside the gene matches: 9. Per the germline V gene, CDR1 is SGHRS and CDR2 is YFSETQ. The CDR3 covers 15 residues. DNA for the CDR3: TGCGCCAGCAGCGAGCGACAGACAGGGGCAGAGACCCAGTACTTC. Its translation: CASSERQTGAETQYF.

This clonotype has a count of ten or more. The V call is TRBV7-8, the J call TRBJ1-2; 7 bases agree with TRBD1. V shed 2 bases and J 4 bases; nucleotides not matched to a gene: 4. The CDR3 sequence is 14 residues long. Germline CDR1 and CDR2: SGHVS and FQNEAQ. The CDR3 sequence is CASSLQGVGYGYTF. The CDR3 DNA sequence: TGTGCCAGCAGCTTACAGGGGGTAGGCTATGGCTACACCTTC.

The sample holds many counts of this clonotype. The CDR3 DNA follows: TGTGCCAGCTGCGAAGGAGGCACAGATACGCAGTATTTT. As protein: CASCEGGTDTQYF. This chain uses TRBV6-1 with TRBJ2-3; D remains ambiguous. This CDR3 has 13 residues. Germline values: CDR1 MNHNS, CDR2 SASEGT. Trimming took 8 bases from V and 1 from J, leaving 10 bases between them.